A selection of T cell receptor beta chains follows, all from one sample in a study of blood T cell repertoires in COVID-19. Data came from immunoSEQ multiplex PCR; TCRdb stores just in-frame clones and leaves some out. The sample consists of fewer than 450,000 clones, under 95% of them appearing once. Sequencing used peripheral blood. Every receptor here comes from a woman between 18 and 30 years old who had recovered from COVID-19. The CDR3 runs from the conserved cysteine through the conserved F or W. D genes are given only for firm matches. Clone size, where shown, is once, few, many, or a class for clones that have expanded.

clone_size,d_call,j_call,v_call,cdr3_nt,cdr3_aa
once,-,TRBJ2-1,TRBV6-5,TGTGCCAGCAACTCCTTAGTCGGTTTCAATGAGCAGTTCTTC,CASNSLVGFNEQFF
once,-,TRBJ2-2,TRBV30,TGTGCCTGGAGTGTACTCCCCGGGGAGCTGTTTTTT,CAWSVLPGELFF
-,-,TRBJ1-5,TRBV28,TGTGCCAGCAGTCCCCGGAGGGTAAATCAGCCCCAGCATTTT,CASSPRRVNQPQHF
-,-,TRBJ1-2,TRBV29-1,TGCAGCGTTGCCGCGGTTTATGGCTACACCTTC,CSVAAVYGYTF
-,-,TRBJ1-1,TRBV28,TGTGCCAGCAGTTTTAGGGGGTCTGAAGCTTTCTTT,CASSFRGSEAFF
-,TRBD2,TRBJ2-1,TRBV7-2,TGTGCCAGCAGCACCCTAGCGGGAGGCCTTGAGCAGTTCTTC,CASSTLAGGLEQFF
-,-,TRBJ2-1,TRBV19,TGTGCCAGTGGGACCGGGACTTATCTCGATGAGCAGTTCTTC,CASGTGTYLDEQFF
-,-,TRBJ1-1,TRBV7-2,TGTGCCAGCAGCTTAATGAGGAACACTGAAGCTTTCTTT,CASSLMRNTEAFF
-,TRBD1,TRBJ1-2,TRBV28,TGTGCCAGCAGTCCGCAGGGGGCCCCCTATGGCTACACCTTC,CASSPQGAPYGYTF
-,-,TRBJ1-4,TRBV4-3,TGCGCCAGCAGCCAAGAGTTCGCCAGTTTATCTGAAAAACTGTTTTTT,CASSQEFASLSEKLFF
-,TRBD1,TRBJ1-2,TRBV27,TGTGCCAGCAGTTCGCGGACAGGGGCGATAAACTATGGCTACACCTTC,CASSSRTGAINYGYTF
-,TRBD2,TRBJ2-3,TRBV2,TGTGCCAGCAATCCCGGGGGGGTTCGAGATACGCAGTATTTT,CASNPGGVRDTQYF
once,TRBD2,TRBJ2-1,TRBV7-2,TGTGCCAGCATCCCGGGACTAGCGAATTACAATGAGCAGTTCTTC,CASIPGLANYNEQFF
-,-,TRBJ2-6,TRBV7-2,TGTGCCAGCAGCTTATTCAGGATGGGGGCCAACGTCCTGACTTTC,CASSLFRMGANVLTF
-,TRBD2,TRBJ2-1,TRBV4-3,TGCGCCAGCAGCCAGCTGCTAGCGGGAGGCAATGAGCAGTTCTTC,CASSQLLAGGNEQFF
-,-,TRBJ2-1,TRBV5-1,TGCGCCAGCAGCTTGGCGATCAAGGGGGGGAATGAGCAGTTCTTC,CASSLAIKGGNEQFF
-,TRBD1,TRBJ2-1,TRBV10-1,TGCGCCAGCACCCCCGGGACAGGGGGTCTACGTCCCTCCTACAATGAGCAGTTCTTC,CASTPGTGGLRPSYNEQFF
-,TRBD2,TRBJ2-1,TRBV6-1,TGTGCCAGCAGTGCTTTCCGAGCGGGAGCTTTTCATGAGCAGTTCTTC,CASSAFRAGAFHEQFF
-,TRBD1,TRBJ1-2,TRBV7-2,TGTGCCAGCAGCCGGACAGGGGGCTTCGGGTATGGCTACACCTTC,CASSRTGGFGYGYTF
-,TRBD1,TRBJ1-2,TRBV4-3,TGCGCCAGCAGCCAAGGGGACAGGTGGGACTATGGCTACACCTTC,CASSQGDRWDYGYTF
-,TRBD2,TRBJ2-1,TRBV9,TGTGCCAGCAGCCTGGGACTAGAATATTACAATGAGCAGTTCTTC,CASSLGLEYYNEQFF
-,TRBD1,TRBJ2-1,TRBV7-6,TGTGCCAGCAGCCCAAACAGGGGGCGGTATGAGCAGTTCTTC,CASSPNRGRYEQFF
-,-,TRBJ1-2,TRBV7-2,TGTGCCAGCAGCTTATCGCAGTTAAACTATGGCTACACCTTC,CASSLSQLNYGYTF
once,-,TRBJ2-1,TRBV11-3,TGTGCCAGCAGCTTAGATCCAGTAGCCCGCGCCTACAATGAGCAGTTCTTC,CASSLDPVARAYNEQFF
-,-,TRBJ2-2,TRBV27,TGTGCCAGCAGTCTCGGGGACGGGGAGCTGTTTTTT,CASSLGDGELFF
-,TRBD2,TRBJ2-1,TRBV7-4,TGTGCCAGCAGCTTAGCCCGCAGCGGGAGCTCCTACAATGAGCAGTTCTTC,CASSLARSGSSYNEQFF
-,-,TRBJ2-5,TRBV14,TGTGCCAGCAGCCAGGTTAGGGGGACCCAGTACTTC,CASSQVRGTQYF
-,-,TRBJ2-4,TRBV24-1,TGTGCCACCAGTGACGGGGGAGCGGGTGACATTCAGTACTTC,CATSDGGAGDIQYF
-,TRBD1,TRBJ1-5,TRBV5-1,TGCGCCAGCAGCCTAGAGGGACAGCCCAATCAGCCCCAGCATTTT,CASSLEGQPNQPQHF
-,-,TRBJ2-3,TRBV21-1,TGTGCCAGCACCACCGGGACTAGCGAAGGAAATACGCAGTATTTT,CASTTGTSEGNTQYF
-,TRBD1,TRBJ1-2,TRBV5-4,TGTGCCAGCAGCGTGGACAGGTCCTATGGCTACACCTTC,CASSVDRSYGYTF
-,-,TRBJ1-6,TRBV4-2,TGTGCCAGCAGCCAAGATCGGGTTCCGAATTCACCCCTCCACTTT,CASSQDRVPNSPLHF
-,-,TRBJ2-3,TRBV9,TGTGCCAGCAGCGCCACCTTCAGAGGAGCGGGCCTCACAGATACGCAGTATTTT,CASSATFRGAGLTDTQYF
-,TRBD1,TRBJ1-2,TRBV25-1,TGTGCCAGCCTGGAATTGAATAAAGAGACAGGGTGGGTCTACACCTTC,CASLELNKETGWVYTF
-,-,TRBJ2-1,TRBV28,TGTGCCAGCAGTTCCCCGACTTGGAGCTCCTACAATGAGCAGTTCTTC,CASSSPTWSSYNEQFF
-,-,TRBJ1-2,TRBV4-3,TGCGCCAGCAGCCCAGGGGACAACTATGGCTACACCTTC,CASSPGDNYGYTF
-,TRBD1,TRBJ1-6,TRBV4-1,TGCGCCAGCAGCCAAGCAGCGACAGGGGGATCACCCCTCCACTTT,CASSQAATGGSPLHF
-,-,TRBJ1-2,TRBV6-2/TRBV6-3,TGTGCCAGCAGTGAGGGGGGGAACTATGGCTACACCTTC,CASSEGGNYGYTF
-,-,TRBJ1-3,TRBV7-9,TGTGCCAGCAGCCTCCAGGGCTTATCAAACACCATATATTTT,CASSLQGLSNTIYF
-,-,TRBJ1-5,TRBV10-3,TGTGCCGCCCAGTCGTCGGCAGGGGGCAATCAGCCCCAGCATTTT,CAAQSSAGGNQPQHF
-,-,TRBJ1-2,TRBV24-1,TGTGCCACCAGTGACCCCGACAGATATGGCTACACCTTC,CATSDPDRYGYTF
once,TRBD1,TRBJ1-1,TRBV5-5,TGTGCCAGCAGCTTGCAGGGGGCTTACGCCACTGAAGCTTTCTTT,CASSLQGAYATEAFF
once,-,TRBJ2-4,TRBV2,TGTGCCAGCAAGGAGGAATCTCTAGCCAAAAACATTCAGTACTTC,CASKEESLAKNIQYF
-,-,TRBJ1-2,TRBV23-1,TGCGCCAGCAGTCCACAAAAAAAGGTCGGGACACGTTATGGCTACACCTTC,CASSPQKKVGTRYGYTF
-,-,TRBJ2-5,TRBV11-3,TGTGCCAGCAGTCTAGAGGGGGGGCAAGAGACCCAGTACTTC,CASSLEGGQETQYF
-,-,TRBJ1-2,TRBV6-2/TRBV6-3,TGTGCCAGCAGTTCGCAGACAGGAATCTATGGCTACACCTTC,CASSSQTGIYGYTF
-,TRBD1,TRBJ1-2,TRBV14,TGTGCCAGCAGCATGAAAACGGGACAGGGGGCGGTTGGCTACACCTTC,CASSMKTGQGAVGYTF